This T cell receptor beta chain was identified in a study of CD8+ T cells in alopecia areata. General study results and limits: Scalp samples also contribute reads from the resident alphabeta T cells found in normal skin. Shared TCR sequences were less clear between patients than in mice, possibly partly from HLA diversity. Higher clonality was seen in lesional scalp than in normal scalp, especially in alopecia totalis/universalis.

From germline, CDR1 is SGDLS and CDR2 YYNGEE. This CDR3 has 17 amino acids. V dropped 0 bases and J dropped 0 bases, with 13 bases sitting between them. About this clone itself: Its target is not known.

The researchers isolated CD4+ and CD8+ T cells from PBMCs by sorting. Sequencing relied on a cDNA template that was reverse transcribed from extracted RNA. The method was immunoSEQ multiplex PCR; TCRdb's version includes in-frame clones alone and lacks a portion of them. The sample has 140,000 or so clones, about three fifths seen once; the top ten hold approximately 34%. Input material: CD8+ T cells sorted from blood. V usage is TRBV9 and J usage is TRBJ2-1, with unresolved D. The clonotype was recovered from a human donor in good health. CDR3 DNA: TGTGCCAGCAGCGTAGTCCTTCAAGTAAGCTCCTACAATGAGCAGTTCTTC. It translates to CASSVVLQVSSYNEQFF. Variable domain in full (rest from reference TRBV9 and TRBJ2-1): DSGVTQTPKHLITATGQRVTLRCSPRSGDLSVYWYQQSLDQGLQFLIQYYNGEERAKGNILERFSAQQFPDLHSELNLSSLELGDSALYFCASSVVLQVSSYNEQFFGPGTRLTVL.